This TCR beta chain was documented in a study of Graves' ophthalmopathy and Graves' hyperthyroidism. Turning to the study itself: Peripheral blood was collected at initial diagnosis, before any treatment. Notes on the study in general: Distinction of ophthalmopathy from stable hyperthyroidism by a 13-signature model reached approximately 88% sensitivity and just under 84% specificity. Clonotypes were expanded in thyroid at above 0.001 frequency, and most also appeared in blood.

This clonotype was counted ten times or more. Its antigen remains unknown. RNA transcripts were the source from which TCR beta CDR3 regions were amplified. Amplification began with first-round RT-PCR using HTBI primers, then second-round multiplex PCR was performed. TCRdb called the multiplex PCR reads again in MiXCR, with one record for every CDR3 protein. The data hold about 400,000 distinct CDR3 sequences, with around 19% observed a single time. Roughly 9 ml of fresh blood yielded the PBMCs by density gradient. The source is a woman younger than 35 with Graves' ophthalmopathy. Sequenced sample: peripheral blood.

Here the CDR3 DNA reads TGTGCCAGCGTGGAAGGGGGAACCAAAAACATTCAGTACTTC. Residues: CASVEGGTKNIQYF. The chain joins TRBV7-2 to TRBJ2-4; possible D gene TRBD1, 6 bases. V dropped 8 bases and J dropped 2 bases, with 13 bases sitting between them. The CDR3 contains 14 residues. From germline, CDR1 is SGHTA and CDR2 FQGNSA.